The clone carrying this T cell receptor beta chain was found once. The antigen is not known. The data derive from a study of cytomegalovirus exposure and HLA in healthy donors. Trimming stripped 6 bases from V and 0 bases from J, with 23 bases between. This CDR3 contains 17 residues. Germline CDR1 reads GTSNPN; CDR2 reads SVGIG (reference sequence). Findings and limits, study-wide: In a later analysis, the majority of CMV-associated beta chains seemingly showed HLA restriction. Exclusion as indistinguishable affected some V segments, including TRBV6-2 and TRBV6-3.

PCR was performed using 60 Vbeta and 13 Jbeta primers. In the authors' workflow: An analysis performed later counted about 80 million unique TCR beta chains (roughly 11 million of them shared). Clones were sequenced by immunoSEQ multiplex PCR, and TCRdb holds only the in-frame ones, with some missing. Clone size and V and J calls were adopted from that table, with D and trimming inferred from the DNA. This sample yields 100,000 to 150,000 clones, of which 74% are seen a single time; 7.3% belongs to the top ten. Sequencing was performed on PBMCs. The gene calls are TRBV30 and TRBJ1-2; tentative D call: TRBD1 (6 bases). The clonotype originates from a male donor in good health and CMV-seronegative. CDR3 sequence (DNA): TGTGCCTGCCCGTTTTTCGACAGGAAATTATCTAACTATGGCTACACCTTC. Translation: CACPFFDRKLSNYGYTF. The variable domain in full, completed from reference TRBV30 and TRBJ1-2, reads SQTIHQWPATLVQPVGSPLSLECTVEGTSNPNLYWYRQAAGRGLQLLFYSVGIGQISSEVPQNLSASRPQDRQFILSSKKLLLSDSGFYLCACPFFDRKLSNYGYTFGSGTRLTVV.